This T cell receptor (beta chain) was recovered during a study of T-cell memory formation after mild COVID-19. The CDR3 totals 12 residues. Germline V gives CDR1 SGHTA, CDR2 FQGNSA. V gave up 5 bases and J gave up 9 bases, with 11 bases separating them. TCRalpha and TCRbeta libraries used 5'RACE with constant-segment primers and UMIs. A single record per CDR3 protein comes from TCRdb applying MiXCR to the 5' RACE reads. This table has about 600,000 distinct CDR3 sequences, about 20% appearing once. Sequencing was performed on PBMCs or a T cell subset sorted from them (not recorded which). The TCR originated in an adult woman who had mild COVID-19 (a few samples of this study predate the infection). Cell type and time point are not known. The J gene is TRBJ2-1, the V gene TRBV7-2, with a tentative D call TRBD1 (6 bases). CDR3 loop: CASSRTRGEQFF. CDR3 in DNA: TGTGCCAGCAGCCGCACCAGGGGTGAGCAGTTCTTC.